One and the same sample provided the 26 T cell receptor beta chains below, sequenced in a study of cytomegalovirus exposure and HLA in healthy donors. 60 Vbeta and 13 Jbeta primers were used in PCR. Sequencing used immunoSEQ multiplex PCR; TCRdb keeps in-frame clones, though not all of them. Of some 130,000 clones listed, 80% are singletons. The sequenced sample was PBMCs. The receptors derive from a man aged 25-45 years in good health.

This rearrangement joins TRBV10-1 to TRBJ2-2; 13 nucleotides line up with TRBD2. CDR3 size: 20 residues. CDR1 is WNHNN and CDR2 is SYGVQD in the germline V gene (reference sequence). After removal of 6 bases from V and 1 base from J, the junction contained 14 bases not matched to a gene. CDR3 coding DNA: TGCGCCAGCAGCCCCTTGGGGACTAGCGGGAATCTTAGGAACACCGGGGAGCTGTTTTTT. The encoded protein is CASSPLGTSGNLRNTGELFF.

The chain has TRBV5-1 and TRBJ1-5; D not resolved. The CDR3 has 15 residues. The V gene lost 0 bases and the J gene lost 0 bases, with 7 bases spanning the gap. The germline gives CDR1 SGHRS, CDR2 YFSETQ. The CDR3 here is CASSLDSYSNQPQHF. In DNA form, the CDR3 reads TGCGCCAGCAGCTTGGACAGCTATAGCAATCAGCCCCAGCATTTT.

The gene calls are TRBV6-6 and TRBJ2-3; 10 nucleotides match TRBD2. Per the germline V gene, CDR1 is MNHNY and CDR2 is SVGAGI (reference sequence). The CDR3 spans 14 residues. V dropped 7 bases and J dropped 3; count of bases not matched to a gene: 4. DNA for the CDR3: TGTGCCAGCAAGCGGGAGGGTATAACAGATACGCAGTATTTT. Amino acids: CASKREGITDTQYF.

The chain couples TRBV9 to TRBJ2-1, with D tentatively TRBD2 (6 bases). V lost 0 bases and J 6 bases, leaving 19 bases between the germline ends. Germline values: CDR1 SGDLS, CDR2 YYNGEE. CDR3 length: 17 residues. The CDR3 DNA reads as TGTGCCAGCAGCGTAGGCCTGGTGGGACTTGAGGGCAATGAGCAGTTCTTC. Protein sequence: CASSVGLVGLEGNEQFF.

This clone was counted between two and nine times. J is TRBJ2-3 and V is TRBV9; D uncertain. The length of the CDR3 is 12 residues. V lost 4 bases and J lost 5, with 8 bases in between. Germline lookup yields CDR1 SGDLS and CDR2 YYNGEE. The DNA for the CDR3 is TGTGCCAGCAGCCCCTCGAGAGATACGCAGTATTTT. Translating gives CASSPSRDTQYF.

The chain uses TRBV2 and TRBJ2-1, with D tentatively TRBD2 (5 bases). The V gene lost 0 bases and the J gene lost 9 bases, with 9 bases spanning the gap. Germline V lookup: CDR1 SNHLY, CDR2 FYNNEI. The CDR3 has 13 residues. In DNA, the CDR3 is TGTGCCAGCAGTGAAGCACTAGGTGGTGAGCAGTTCTTC. Amino acids: CASSEALGGEQFF.

For this clone: The junction differs from germline at one of its ends, possibly a read error. The chain is built from TRBV9 and TRBJ2-5, with TRBD2 matching over 11 bases. CDR3 length: 16 residues. From germline, CDR1 is SGDLS and CDR2 YYNGEE. CDR3 coding DNA: TGTGCCAGCAGCGCCAGGGGCGGGACTAGCGGAGAGGCCCAGTACTTC. Amino acids: CASSARGGTSGEAQYF.

The chain employs TRBV7-9 and TRBJ2-5, with 11 nucleotides matching TRBD2. Germline V gene sequence: CDR1 SEHNR, CDR2 FQNEAQ (reference sequence). V gave up 8 bases and J gave up 5 bases; unmatched junction bases: 10. There are 15 residues in the CDR3. This CDR3 reads CASGLSGRAVETQYF. The CDR3 DNA is TGTGCCAGCGGACTTAGCGGGAGGGCCGTGGAGACCCAGTACTTC.

The V gene is TRBV5-4, the J gene TRBJ2-2; 8 bases are shared with TRBD1. V shed 3 bases and J 1 base; nucleotides not matched to a gene: 2. The CDR3 spans 15 residues. Germline assignment: CDR1 SGHNT and CDR2 YYREEE (reference sequence). CDR3 amino acids: CASSSGQENTGELFF. CDR3 coding DNA: TGTGCCAGCAGCTCGGGACAGGAGAACACCGGGGAGCTGTTTTTT. Complete variable domain (other parts from reference TRBV5-4 and TRBJ2-2): ETGVTQSPTHLIKTRGQQVTLRCSSQSGHNTVSWYQQALGQGPQFIFQYYREEENGRGNFPPRFSGLQFPNYSSELNVNALELDDSALYLCASSSGQENTGELFFGEGSRLTVL.

The chain joins TRBV2 to TRBJ1-1; maybe TRBD1 (6 bases). The germline CDR1 and CDR2 sequences are SNHLY and FYNNEI. The CDR3 has 13 residues. V was shortened by 8 bases and J by 4 bases, with 14 bases between the two germline ends. CDR3 sequence: CASLGRGVTEAFF. CDR3 nucleotides: TGTGCCAGCTTAGGGAGGGGGGTCACTGAAGCTTTCTTT.

This clone was seen a few times. The rearrangement links TRBV10-1 to TRBJ2-7; tentatively, D is TRBD2 (5 bases). CDR3 size: 13 residues. Per the germline V gene, CDR1 is WNHNN and CDR2 is SYGVQD (reference sequence). Trimming pared 3 bases from V and 2 bases from J, leaving 8 bases between. CDR3 DNA sequence: TGCGCCAGCAGTGAAAGGAGGCCCTACGAGCAGTACTTC. This gives the protein CASSERRPYEQYF.

This clone showed up just once. The chain employs TRBV10-3 and TRBJ2-2, with 9 bases identical to TRBD1. CDR3 length equals 16 residues. Per germline, CDR1 ENHRY and CDR2 SYGVKD. The V gene end was trimmed by 2 bases and the J gene end by 6 bases; junction bases not matched to a gene: 7. CDR3 DNA: TGTGCCATCAGTGAGAGACAGGGGGAGGTAGCCGGGGAGCTGTTTTTT. Translated, it gives CAISERQGEVAGELFF.

The rearrangement joins TRBV5-1 to TRBJ2-7, with 9 bases matching TRBD1. CDR3 length equals 16 residues. The trim removed 0 bases at V and 2 bases at J, leaving 6 bases unmatched. Germline CDR1 SGHRS, CDR2 YFSETQ. CDR3 sequence (DNA): TGCGCCAGCAGCTTGGGTCCGGGGACAGGGCCCTACGAGCAGTACTTC. Protein: CASSLGPGTGPYEQYF.

The V and J genes are TRBV7-3 and TRBJ1-1; D unclear. The CDR3 covers 13 residues. V was pared by 4 bases and J by 6 bases, with 12 bases between. CDR1 SGHTA and CDR2 FQGTGA come from the germline V gene. The CDR3 region is CASSSGANAEAFF. The DNA for the CDR3 is TGTGCCAGCAGCTCCGGAGCCAACGCTGAAGCTTTCTTT.

This chain connects TRBV5-1 to TRBJ2-3, with D perhaps matching TRBD1 (5 bases). The CDR3 contains 14 residues. The germline gives CDR1 SGHRS, CDR2 YFSETQ. Trimming removed 6 bases at V and 6 bases at J, with 17 bases between. CDR3 in amino acids: CASKAGREGDTQYF. The CDR3 DNA sequence: TGCGCCAGCAAGGCAGGCAGGGAAGGGGATACGCAGTATTTT.

Only a few counts were recorded for this clone. The chain recombines TRBV2 with TRBJ2-3; 7 positions agree with TRBD2. Germline-derived CDR1 and CDR2 are SNHLY and FYNNEI. V lost 3 bases to trimming and J lost 4 bases; unmatched junction nucleotides: 13. CDR3 length: 17 amino acids. CDR3 residues: CASSERERERGPDTQYF. CDR3 DNA sequence: TGTGCCAGCAGTGAGAGGGAGCGGGAAAGAGGCCCAGATACGCAGTATTTT.

This rearrangement joins TRBV7-2 to TRBJ1-1; unclear D gene. V was pared by 6 bases and J by 5 bases, with 13 bases between. In germline, CDR1 is SGHTA, CDR2 FQGNSA. The CDR3 spans 13 residues. Written as DNA, the CDR3 is TGTGCCAGCAGGCCAAGTGGGAGAACTGAAGCTTTCTTT. Amino acids: CASRPSGRTEAFF.

The J gene is TRBJ2-7, the V gene TRBV7-3; the match to TRBD2 covers 11 bases. The CDR3 has 14 residues. Losses at the gene ends were 5 bases for V and 3 bases for J; bases not matched to a gene: 3. Looked up from germline, CDR1 is SGHTA and CDR2 is FQGTGA. The CDR3 sequence is CASSLTSGDYEQYF. The CDR3 DNA reads TGTGCCAGCAGCCTGACTAGCGGGGACTACGAGCAGTACTTC.

This chain connects TRBV7-2 to TRBJ2-7, with 8 bases lining up with TRBD1. The junction had 6 bases not matched to a gene; V was cut back by 5 bases and J by 3 bases. Germline loops: CDR1 SGHTA, CDR2 FQGNSA. CDR3 length: 14 amino acids. In DNA, the CDR3 is TGTGCCAGCAGCCCCCCCGGGACAGGCTACGAGCAGTACTTC. Translating gives CASSPPGTGYEQYF.

This clone was seen only once. The chain couples TRBV11-2 to TRBJ2-1; 9 bases align to TRBD2. Germline CDR1 SGHAT, CDR2 FQNNGV. The length of the CDR3 is 15 residues. V lost 6 bases to trimming and J lost 8 bases; unmatched junction nucleotides: 11. The CDR3 here is CASRPTSGKLHEQFF. CDR3 DNA sequence: TGTGCCAGCAGGCCGACTAGCGGAAAGCTTCATGAGCAGTTCTTC.

The table lists this clone with a few counts. The chain links TRBV19 to TRBJ1-1; perhaps TRBD1 as D (5 bases). Deletions cut 3 bases from V and 2 bases from J, with 10 bases between. The CDR3 length is 14 residues. Germline values: CDR1 LNHDA, CDR2 SQIVND (reference sequence). The DNA of the CDR3 is TGTGCCAGTAGTATTACAGGTGATAACACTGAAGCTTTCTTT. Its protein is CASSITGDNTEAFF.

The rearrangement joins TRBV27 to TRBJ1-3, with D possibly matching TRBD1 (5 bases). CDR3 size: 15 residues. Germline assignment: CDR1 MNHEY and CDR2 SMNVEV (reference sequence). V lost 2 bases and J 2 bases, leaving 10 bases between the germline ends. CDR3 loop: CASSLGGTPGNTIYF. CDR3 DNA sequence: TGTGCCAGCAGTTTAGGAGGGACCCCTGGAAACACCATATATTTT.

This clone was detected once. Relative to the germline gene, one junction end is altered; a read error may explain this. The chain is built from TRBV7-3 and TRBJ2-3; no reliable D call. Germline CDR1 reads SGHTA; CDR2 reads FQGTGA. The CDR3 is made up of 17 amino acids. CDR3 bases: TGTTCCAGCAGCGACGGCCCGGCACAGACCCCCACAGATACGCAGTATTTT. This gives the protein CSSSDGPAQTPTDTQYF.

The V call is TRBV5-6, the J call TRBJ2-7; D is unresolved. The V gene lost 4 bases and the J gene lost 2 bases, with 10 bases spanning the gap. This CDR3 contains 13 residues. Germline V lookup: CDR1 SGHDT, CDR2 YYEEEE. The CDR3 region is CASSARQAYEQYF. The CDR3 DNA reads TGTGCCAGCAGCGCAAGGCAGGCCTACGAGCAGTACTTC.

CDR3 sequence reads: CASSVADVGTGVTDTQYF. The CDR3, as DNA: TGTGCCAGCAGCGTAGCGGATGTCGGGACAGGGGTCACAGATACGCAGTATTTT. J is TRBJ2-3 and V is TRBV9; 10 bases align to TRBD1. The ends lost 0 bases at V and 2 bases at J; junction bases unmatched: 9. The CDR3 extends over 18 amino acids. Germline loops: CDR1 SGDLS, CDR2 YYNGEE.

The gene calls are TRBV2 and TRBJ1-1; 10 nucleotides agree with TRBD1. Germline V gives CDR1 SNHLY, CDR2 FYNNEI. This CDR3 is built from 15 residues. The junction had 8 bases not matched to a gene; V was cut back by 5 bases and J by 5 bases. In DNA form, the CDR3 reads TGTGCCAGCAGTAGGTTCTGGACAGGGGGGACTGAAGCTTTCTTT. Its protein product is CASSRFWTGGTEAFF.